The 29 T cell receptor beta chains given below trace back to one sample, sequenced in a study of T cells in Graves' hyperthyroidism and ophthalmopathy. Amplified TCR beta CDR3 regions came from RNA transcripts. The HTBI primer set drove a first-round RT-PCR of the TCR CDR3. Via MiXCR, TCRdb re-called the multiplex PCR reads, giving one row per CDR3 protein. The sample has around 180,000 distinct CDR3 sequences; over 15% are singletons. The specimen sequenced was blood. These receptors all come from a woman aged 45-65 years with Graves' hyperthyroidism.

The chain employs TRBV28 and TRBJ1-5; 7 nucleotides line up with TRBD1. Trimming took 7 bases from V and 6 from J; bases not matched to a gene: 12. This CDR3 is built from 15 residues. CDR1 MDHEN and CDR2 SYDVKM come from the germline V gene. The CDR3 region has the DNA TGTGCCAGCACCCCGACAGGGACGGCAGGTCAGCCCCAGCATTTT. Residues: CASTPTGTAGQPQHF.

There are a few counts of this clonotype. The genes are TRBV4-3 and TRBJ2-5, with 9 bases lining up with TRBD1. Germline CDR1 LGHNA, CDR2 YSLEER. CDR3 length equals 15 residues. V lost 2 bases to trimming and J lost 5 bases; unmatched junction nucleotides: 6. The CDR3 sequence: CASSQSRGTGETQYF. CDR3 DNA sequence: TGCGCCAGCAGCCAATCCAGGGGGACAGGGGAGACCCAGTACTTC.

The rearrangement links TRBV20-1 to TRBJ2-3, with unresolved D. The V end lost 4 bases, the J end lost 2 bases, and 10 bases lay between the germline ends. The CDR3 loop spans 13 amino acids. Germline CDR1 DFQATT, CDR2 SNEGSKA (reference sequence). The CDR3 DNA reads TGCAGTGCTACACTAAGTTTCACAGATACGCAGTATTTT. Translating it yields CSATLSFTDTQYF.

Concerning this clonotype: A read error may be the cause here, since a much bigger clone is one base away. J is TRBJ1-6 and V is TRBV19; no definite D call. The CDR3 loop spans 13 amino acids. The V end lost 3 bases, the J end lost 12 bases, and 12 bases lay between the germline ends. The germline V gene encodes CDR1 LNHDA and CDR2 SQIVND (reference sequence). The CDR3 bases are TGTGCCAGTAGTATTAAAAATGACGAACCCCTCCACTTT. Amino acids: CASSIKNDEPLHF.

The table lists this clonotype with many counts. J is TRBJ1-2 and V is TRBV11-2; 7 positions agree with TRBD1. The CDR3 spans 16 residues. Per the germline V gene, CDR1 is SGHAT and CDR2 is FQNNGV. V was clipped by 1 base and J by 1 base; unmatched bases: 6. CDR3 amino acids: CASSLVSTGDNYGYTF. The CDR3 region has the DNA TGTGCCAGCAGCTTAGTCTCCACAGGGGATAACTATGGCTACACCTTC.

This clonotype has at least ten counts. This chain joins TRBV6-1 and TRBJ1-6, with D unresolved. From germline, CDR1 is MNHNS and CDR2 SASEGT. Trimming removed 4 bases from V and 7 bases from J, with 14 bases in between. The CDR3 totals 15 residues. Written as DNA, the CDR3 is TGTGCCAGCAGTGCTAGCGAAACAGCCAATTCACCCCTCCACTTT. It translates to CASSASETANSPLHF.

This clonotype was detected ten times or more. The chain links TRBV7-8 to TRBJ1-3; no definite D call. The V gene's germline CDR1 is SGHVS and CDR2 FQNEAQ. The CDR3 extends over 16 amino acids. Deletions cut 1 base from V and 4 bases from J, with 14 bases between. The CDR3 spells CASSLGSGLEGNTIYF. CDR3 sequence (DNA): TGTGCCAGCAGCTTAGGCTCAGGATTAGAGGGAAACACCATATATTTT.

In its sample, this clonotype was seen many times. This rearrangement joins TRBV6-1 to TRBJ1-1; possibly TRBD1 for D (6 bases). Germline CDR1 is MNHNS and CDR2 is SASEGT. Trimming took 5 bases from V and 6 from J, leaving 16 bases between them. The CDR3 runs 14 residues. CDR3: CASSYLSDSPEAFF. Here the CDR3 DNA reads TGTGCCAGCAGTTACCTCTCGGACAGCCCTGAAGCTTTCTTT.

This clonotype was counted at least ten times. This chain links TRBV7-6 with TRBJ1-6; TRBD1 matches 9 bases. The germline V gene encodes CDR1 SGHVS and CDR2 FNYEAQ. Trimming removed 6 bases from V and 9 bases from J; junction bases left unmatched: 6. The CDR3 spans 14 residues. The CDR3 loop reads CASSSDRGGSPLHF. As DNA, the CDR3 is TGTGCCAGCAGTTCCGACAGGGGGGGTTCACCCCTCCACTTT.

CDR3 region: CATSTSETGAGELFF. The CDR3 nucleotides read TGTGCCACCAGCACATCGGAGACCGGGGCCGGGGAGCTGTTTTTT. The chain carries TRBV24-1 and TRBJ2-2; a weak D match, TRBD2 (5 bases). CDR1 is KGHDR, CDR2 SFDVKD, per germline. This CDR3 contains 15 residues. V gave up 7 bases and J gave up 6 bases, with 17 bases separating them.

This clonotype has a single count. Since a much larger clone is just one base distant, this may be a read error. The J gene is TRBJ2-5, the V gene TRBV19; tentatively, D is TRBD2 (7 bases). There are 17 residues in the CDR3. Germline loops: CDR1 LNHDA, CDR2 SQIVND (reference sequence). CDR3: CASSMGWGGADQETRYF. CDR3 DNA: TGTGCCAGTAGTATGGGTTGGGGGGGCGCGGATCAAGAGACCCGGTACTTC. Looking up the rest from reference TRBV19 and TRBJ2-5 gives the full variable domain: DGGITQSPKYLFRKEGQNVTLSCEQNLNHDAMYWYRQDPGQGLRLIYYSQIVNDFQKGDIAEGYSVSREKKESFPLTVTSAQKNPTAFYLCASSMGWGGADQETRYFGPGTRLLVL.

This clonotype was found many times. The chain links TRBV20-1 to TRBJ2-7, with unresolved D. CDR1 DFQATT and CDR2 SNEGSKA come from the germline V gene (reference sequence). V was shortened by 4 bases and J by 5 bases, with 12 bases between the two germline ends. This CDR3 has 12 residues. The CDR3 DNA sequence: TGCAGTGCTACCTTCTTGACCAACGAGCAGTACTTC. Residues: CSATFLTNEQYF.

In this sample, this clonotype turned up a few times. The gene calls are TRBV9 and TRBJ2-3; TRBD2 matches at 9 bases. The germline V gene has CDR1 SGDLS and CDR2 YYNGEE. The CDR3 length is 18 residues. V was pared by 3 bases and J by 0 bases, with 11 bases of the junction left unmatched. The CDR3 protein is CASSAPSGILPSTDTQYF. The CDR3 DNA is TGTGCCAGCAGCGCCCCTAGCGGGATCCTTCCTAGCACAGATACGCAGTATTTT.

Comments on this clonotype: One base away lies a much larger clone, so this may be a sequencing read error. The genes are TRBV2 and TRBJ1-5; 8 nucleotides match TRBD1. The V and J ends lost 6 bases and 8 bases, in that order; junction bases with no gene match: 12. Germline V gives CDR1 SNHLY, CDR2 FYNNEI. The CDR3 is made up of 15 amino acids. CDR3 in amino acids: CASRQETGEVEPQHF. In nucleotides, the CDR3 is TGTGCCAGCAGACAGGAGACAGGGGAAGTTGAGCCCCAGCATTTT.

This clonotype came up many times. V is TRBV5-6 and J is TRBJ2-3; D not resolved. Germline V lookup: CDR1 SGHDT, CDR2 YYEEEE. V was cut by 0 bases and J by 0 bases, with 8 bases left in between. There are 15 residues in the CDR3. In DNA, the CDR3 is TGTGCCAGCAGCTTGGGGCCCACGAGCACAGATACGCAGTATTTT. Translation gives CASSLGPTSTDTQYF.

This clonotype appeared a single time. The chain couples TRBV6-2 or TRBV6-3 to TRBJ2-3; the D is unclear. The germline V gene has CDR1 MNHEY and CDR2 SVGEGT. Trimming pared 0 bases from V and 4 bases from J, leaving 14 bases between. The CDR3 is 16 residues long. In DNA form, the CDR3 reads TGTGCCAGCAGTTACTCGAAGGAGTCGTATCCAGATACGCAGTATTTT. Amino acid sequence: CASSYSKESYPDTQYF.

This clonotype was detected many times. At one of its ends the junction is not consistent with the germline gene, which may arise from a read error. The chain carries TRBV24-1 and TRBJ2-7; TRBD1 might be the D (5 bases). The CDR3 contains 13 residues. Germline lookup yields CDR1 KGHDR and CDR2 SFDVKD. This chain's CDR3 is CTTPRRQIYEQYF. The CDR3 DNA is TGCACTACCCCCCGGAGACAGATCTACGAGCAGTACTTC.

The chain has TRBV4-2 and TRBJ2-2; possible D gene TRBD1, 5 bases. With 2 bases removed from V and 1 base from J, the gap between germline ends came to 11 bases. The CDR3 totals 16 residues. Germline V gene data show CDR1 as LGHNA and CDR2 as YNFKEQ. The CDR3 loop reads CASSQISQGNTGELFF. The CDR3 DNA is TGTGCCAGCAGCCAAATAAGCCAGGGGAACACCGGGGAGCTGTTTTTT.

The sample holds many counts of this clonotype. The chain has TRBV28 and TRBJ2-5; no reliable D call. Germline V gene sequence: CDR1 MDHEN, CDR2 SYDVKM. The CDR3 runs to 12 residues. Trimming removed 5 bases at V and 1 base at J, with 5 bases between. CDR3 protein: CASSPVQETQYF. The CDR3 nucleotides read TGTGCCAGCAGTCCTGTCCAAGAGACCCAGTACTTC.

Ten or more counts support this clonotype. V usage is TRBV5-5 and J usage is TRBJ2-3; unclear D gene. Germline CDR1 SGHKS, CDR2 YYEKEE (reference sequence). Trimming removed 1 base from V and 2 bases from J, with 5 bases in between. The length of the CDR3 is 13 residues. The chain's CDR3 is CASSLQYTDTQYF. Written as DNA, the CDR3 is TGTGCCAGCAGCTTGCAGTACACAGATACGCAGTATTTT.

Only a few counts were recorded for this clonotype. One base away lies a much larger clone, so this may be a sequencing read error. The gene calls are TRBV19 and TRBJ1-2, with D unresolved. The CDR3 length is 15 residues. Per the germline V gene, CDR1 is LNHDA and CDR2 is SQIVND (reference sequence). V was pared by 10 bases and J by 0 bases, with 18 bases between. The CDR3: CATSAQTSANYGYTF. The CDR3 DNA reads TGTGCCACCTCGGCCCAGACTTCAGCTAACTATGGCTACACCTTC.

The chain is built from TRBV4-1 and TRBJ1-6; D is possibly TRBD1 (5 bases). Germline loops: CDR1 MGHRA, CDR2 YSYEKL. V dropped 2 bases and J dropped 12 bases, with 20 bases sitting between them. This CDR3 is built from 16 residues. The CDR3 region is CASSQPSRGTRGPLHF. The CDR3 nucleotides are TGCGCCAGCAGCCAACCATCCCGGGGTACAAGGGGACCCCTCCACTTT.

This clonotype was detected ten times or more. The V and J genes are TRBV7-6 and TRBJ1-4; TRBD1 agrees at 10 bases. Germline CDR1 SGHVS, CDR2 FNYEAQ. The V gene end was trimmed by 5 bases and the J gene end by 8 bases; junction bases not matched to a gene: 8. This CDR3 contains 15 residues. In DNA, the CDR3 is TGTGCCAGCAGCCACCGGGACAGGGGTTCGGAAAAACTGTTTTTT. It specifies CASSHRDRGSEKLFF. The variable domain in full, with the rest retrieved from reference TRBV7-6 and TRBJ1-4, is GAGVSQSPRYKVTKRGQDVALRCDPISGHVSLYWYRQALGQGPEFLTYFNYEAQQDKSGLPNDRFSAERPEGSISTLTIQRTEQRDSAMYRCASSHRDRGSEKLFFGSGTQLSVL.

This clonotype was counted at least ten times. The rearrangement joins TRBV12-3 or TRBV12-4 to TRBJ2-1, with D perhaps TRBD1 or TRBD2 (5 bases each). Trimming removed 8 bases from V and 7 bases from J, with 12 bases in between. The CDR3 extends over 12 amino acids. CDR3 in amino acids: CASGAGMNEQFF. The CDR3 region has the DNA TGTGCCAGCGGGGCCGGGATGAATGAGCAGTTCTTC.

V and J are TRBV5-5 and TRBJ2-7; D gene uncertain. Germline CDR1 is SGHKS and CDR2 is YYEKEE (reference sequence). Trimming took 5 bases from V and 0 from J, leaving 18 bases between them. The CDR3 spans 16 residues. The CDR3, as DNA: TGTGCCAGCAGTTCTCCGCTGGGTATGACCTCCTACGAGCAGTACTTC. As protein: CASSSPLGMTSYEQYF.

The rearrangement joins TRBV2 to TRBJ1-1; D unclear. This CDR3 has 13 residues. Deletions cut 4 bases from V and 1 base from J, with 7 bases between. Germline V gene sequence: CDR1 SNHLY, CDR2 FYNNEI. CDR3 sequence: CASSGESNTEAFF. The DNA for the CDR3 is TGTGCCAGCAGTGGGGAATCGAACACTGAAGCTTTCTTT. Full variable domain (outside the CDR3, taken from reference TRBV2 and TRBJ1-1): EPEVTQTPSHQVTQMGQEVILRCVPISNHLYFYWYRQILGQKVEFLVSFYNNEISEKSEIFDDQFSVERPDGSNFTLKIRSTKLEDSAMYFCASSGESNTEAFFGQGTRLTVV.

This rearrangement joins TRBV4-3 to TRBJ2-1, with TRBD2 matching 12 bases. In germline, CDR1 is LGHNA, CDR2 YSLEER. Trimming cost V 0 bases and J 3 bases; bases outside gene matches: 3. This CDR3 has 17 residues. The CDR3 coding sequence is TGCGCCAGCAGCCAAGATGGACTAGCGGGGAACTACAATGAGCAGTTCTTC. Protein: CASSQDGLAGNYNEQFF.

Worth noting for this clonotype: A much larger clonotype is one base distant, so this may be a read error. The V gene is TRBV7-8, the J gene TRBJ2-7; tentative D call: TRBD1 (5 bases). This CDR3 region has 14 residues. The germline gives CDR1 SGHVS, CDR2 FQNEAQ. The CDR3 here is CASSLGARGYGQYF. CDR3 sequence (DNA): TGTGCCAGCAGCTTAGGAGCTAGGGGCTACGGGCAGTACTTC.

This clonotype was counted ten times or more. This chain links TRBV20-1 with TRBJ1-5; 9 bases map to TRBD1. The CDR3 runs to 19 residues. The V segment lost 3 bases and the J segment 1 base; nucleotides outside the gene matches: 16. Germline V gene data show CDR1 as DFQATT and CDR2 as SNEGSKA (reference sequence). CDR3 coding DNA: TGCAGTGCTAGCCCAGGCCGAGGGACAGGGAGAAAAAGCAATCAGCCCCAGCATTTT. Translating gives CSASPGRGTGRKSNQPQHF.